The entry below describes one T cell receptor (beta chain). Antigen unknown. The length of the CDR3 is 16 residues. V was trimmed by 6 bases and J by 0 bases, leaving 20 bases between them. Germline V gene data show CDR1 as DFQATT and CDR2 as SNEGSKA (reference sequence). This entry is derived from a study of T cell repertoires in cytomegalovirus infection. For the study at large: Alongside well-studied HLA-B-restricted CMV epitopes, recently identified HLA-C-restricted CMV epitopes were also used.

Study-wide findings and caveats: Ex vivo, HLA-C-restricted CMV-specific TCR beta clonotypes prevailed over the rest of the response.

TCRdb recomputed calls from the reads with MiXCR, one row per CDR3 protein. This table has over 100,000 distinct CDR3 sequences, 29% appearing once. This chain connects TRBV20-1 to TRBJ1-1; tentative D call: TRBD1 (6 bases). The receptor comes from a human donor in good health (CMV status not recorded). Some clones in this sample may be carry-over from other donors' samples. The sequencing here drew on CD8+ T cells from cultured PBMCs, taken from culture after CMV antigen stimulation. CDR3 residues: CSAATLMTGLNTEAFF. As DNA, the CDR3 is TGCAGTGCCGCTACTCTAATGACAGGATTGAACACTGAAGCTTTCTTT.